These T cell receptor beta chains were read from a single sample in a study of early T cells in non-severe SARS-CoV-2 infection. Via MiXCR, TCRdb re-called the 5' RACE reads, giving one row per CDR3 protein. The sample holds some 35,000 distinct CDR3 sequences, around 3.9% seen once. Material: whole blood. The receptors were gathered from an adult who was a healthcare worker with PCR-confirmed SARS-CoV-2 infection or an uninfected control (not recorded which). Both conserved end residues are part of each CDR3. The D gene is left open where the match is weak. Clone size is not always given. Where it is, it says once, few, many or a class for expanded clones.

clone_size d_call j_call v_call cdr3_nt cdr3_aa
many TRBD2 TRBJ2-3 TRBV12-3/TRBV12-4 TGTGCCAGCGCTAGGACTAGCGCGTTCACAGATACGCAGTATTTT CASARTSAFTDTQYF
NA NA TRBJ2-3 TRBV25-1 TGTGCCAGTCGGCAGGGAGGCACAGATACGCAGTATTTT CASRQGGTDTQYF
many NA TRBJ2-3 TRBV6-2/TRBV6-3 TGTGCCAGCAGCCGTAGCACAGATACGCAGTATTTT CASSRSTDTQYF
many NA TRBJ1-6 TRBV15 TGTGCCACCAGCAGAGATAGAGGCCGGGGGTCACCCCTCCACTTT CATSRDRGRGSPLHF
NA NA TRBJ1-1 TRBV6-2/TRBV6-3 TGTGCCAGCAGTTACGAATTACCACAGGGTCTGAACACTGAAGCTTTCTTT CASSYELPQGLNTEAFF
many NA TRBJ1-6 TRBV28 TGTGCCAGCAGTTTTTACTCGCACCCAAGGAATTCACCCCTCCACTTT CASSFYSHPRNSPLHF
NA NA TRBJ2-1 TRBV4-2 TGTGCCAGCAGCCAAGATTTGGGGGAATCCTACAATGAGCAGTTCTTC CASSQDLGESYNEQFF
NA NA TRBJ2-2 TRBV3-1 TGTGCCAGCAGCCGACTCGCGGAGCTGTTTTTT CASSRLAELFF
many TRBD2 TRBJ2-3 TRBV28 TGTGCCAGCAGTTTAGGCGGGGGGGCGGCAGATACGCAGTATTTT CASSLGGGAADTQYF
NA TRBD2 TRBJ2-3 TRBV9 TGTGCCAGCAGCCCCTGGACTAGCGGGAGGGCCAAAGATACGCAGTATTTT CASSPWTSGRAKDTQYF
many TRBD1 TRBJ2-5 TRBV11-2 TGTGCCAGCAGCTTTTACGGGACAGGGGGCTTAGGCGAGACCCAGTACTTC CASSFYGTGGLGETQYF
few NA TRBJ1-2 TRBV5-1 TGCGCCAGCAGCTTGGCCCAAGCCAGGGACGGCTACACCTTC CASSLAQARDGYTF
many TRBD1 TRBJ2-1 TRBV14 TGTGCCAGCAGCCCCCCGGGGACAGGGGGCTCTGTGCAGTTCTTC CASSPPGTGGSVQFF
many TRBD1 TRBJ1-5 TRBV5-6 TGTGCCAGCAGCCCGGGGACAGGGGGCGGGCAGCCCCAGCATTTT CASSPGTGGGQPQHF
NA TRBD1 TRBJ2-1 TRBV7-2 TGTGCCAGCAGCCCTAGGGACGGGACAGGGGCCAATGAGCAGTTCTTC CASSPRDGTGANEQFF
few NA TRBJ1-1 TRBV29-1 TGCAGCGTTGATCGAGGTGCGAACACTGAAGCTTTCTTT CSVDRGANTEAFF
many NA TRBJ1-5 TRBV7-2 TGTGCCAGCAGCCCCGACCGAAGTAGCAATCAGCCCCAGCATTTT CASSPDRSSNQPQHF
many TRBD2 TRBJ2-1 TRBV24-1 TGTGCCACCAGTGATTTTGGCGGGAGAGGCCACAATGAGCAGTTCTTC CATSDFGGRGHNEQFF
many NA TRBJ2-3 TRBV12-3/TRBV12-4 TGTGCCAGCAGTTCGCGTGGGTGGGATACGCAGTATTTT CASSSRGWDTQYF
many TRBD1 TRBJ2-7 TRBV9 TGTGCCAGCAGCTTCGCCGGGACAGGGTCCGACGAGCAGTACTTC CASSFAGTGSDEQYF
many NA TRBJ1-2 TRBV29-1 TGCAGCGTTGAGTTACAGGGCACTTCCGATGGCTACACCTTC CSVELQGTSDGYTF
many TRBD1 TRBJ1-6 TRBV28 TGTGCCAGCAGTTTAGGACAGGTCGATAATTCACCCCTCCACTTT CASSLGQVDNSPLHF
NA NA TRBJ2-7 TRBV20-1 TGCAGTGCCCTCTCACCAGGACTACGCTCCTACGAGCAGTACTTC CSALSPGLRSYEQYF
many NA TRBJ1-2 TRBV10-3 TGTGCCATCAGTGAAATTATAGGACAGTCTAACTATGGCTACACCTTC CAISEIIGQSNYGYTF
many TRBD1 TRBJ1-1 TRBV29-1 TGCAGCGTAAATCGACAGGGTATGACTGAAGCTTTCTTT CSVNRQGMTEAFF
medium-sized NA TRBJ2-1 TRBV7-2 TGTGCCAGCAGCTTAGCGGGAGCAACCTACAATGAGCAGTTCTTC CASSLAGATYNEQFF
many NA TRBJ2-1 TRBV29-1 TGCAGCGTTGCCAGCGGAGTTGCCTACAATGAGCAGTTCTTC CSVASGVAYNEQFF
many NA TRBJ2-7 TRBV6-2/TRBV6-3 TGTGCCAGCAGTTACAAAACAGGAAACTACGAGCAGTACTTC CASSYKTGNYEQYF
few TRBD1 TRBJ1-4 TRBV18 TGTGCCAGCTCAACGGACAGGCGTAATGAAAAACTGTTTTTT CASSTDRRNEKLFF